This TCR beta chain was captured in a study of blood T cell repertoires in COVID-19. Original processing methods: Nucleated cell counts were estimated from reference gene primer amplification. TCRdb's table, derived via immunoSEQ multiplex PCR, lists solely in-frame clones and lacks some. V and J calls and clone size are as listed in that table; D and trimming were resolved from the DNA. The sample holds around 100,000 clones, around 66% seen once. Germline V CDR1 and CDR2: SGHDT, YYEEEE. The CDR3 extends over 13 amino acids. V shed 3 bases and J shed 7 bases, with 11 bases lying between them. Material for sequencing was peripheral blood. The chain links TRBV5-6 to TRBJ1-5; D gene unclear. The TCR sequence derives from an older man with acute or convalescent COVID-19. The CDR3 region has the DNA TGTGCCAGCAGCTCGGGTGCAGTGCAGCCCCAGCATTTT. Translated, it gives CASSSGAVQPQHF. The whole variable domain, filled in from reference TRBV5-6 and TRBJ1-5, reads DAGVTQSPTHLIKTRGQQVTLRCSPKSGHDTVSWYQQALGQGPQFIFQYYEEEERQRGNFPDRFSGHQFPNYSSELNVNALLLGDSALYLCASSSGAVQPQHFGDGTRLSIL.